Below are 8 T cell receptor beta chains sequenced from a single sample in a study of beta chain features in type 1 diabetes. Expressed TCRB transcripts were sequenced after all isolated RNA was converted to cDNA. TCRdb's table, derived via immunoSEQ multiplex PCR, lists solely in-frame clones and lacks some. The sample lists 350,000 to 400,000 clones, over 13% occurring once. Material for sequencing was naive CD4+ T cells from blood. The receptors originated from a woman under 30 in good health.

This clone was counted a few times. The V gene is TRBV30, the J gene TRBJ2-7; TRBD2 might be the D (5 bases). The germline V gene has CDR1 GTSNPN and CDR2 SVGIG (reference sequence). The CDR3 has 12 amino acids. V shed 0 bases and J shed 5 bases, with 8 bases lying between them. In DNA form, the CDR3 reads TGTGCCTGGAGTGTACTGGGAGACGAGCAGTACTTC. This gives the protein CAWSVLGDEQYF.

This clone was observed a few times. This sequence joins TRBV4-1 and TRBJ2-7; D unclear. Trimming pared 0 bases from V and 0 bases from J, leaving 9 bases between. The CDR3 spans 15 residues. Looked up from germline, CDR1 is MGHRA and CDR2 is YSYEKL. CDR3 in amino acids: CASSQDSVSSYEQYF. The CDR3 coding sequence is TGCGCCAGCAGCCAAGATAGTGTGAGCTCCTACGAGCAGTACTTC.

The V and J genes are TRBV30 and TRBJ2-7, with 12 bases matching TRBD2. The germline CDR1 and CDR2 sequences are GTSNPN and SVGIG (reference sequence). Trimming took 7 bases from V and 6 from J; bases not matched to a gene: 10. This CDR3 has 14 amino acids. The CDR3 reads CALGAGLAGGEQYF. The CDR3 DNA is TGTGCCTTAGGGGCGGGACTAGCGGGCGGCGAGCAGTACTTC.

The chain couples TRBV30 to TRBJ2-5; 7 nucleotides line up with TRBD2. The end of the DNA aligns better with TRBJ2-7, so the J call may be wrong. Germline V gene data show CDR1 as GTSNPN and CDR2 as SVGIG (reference sequence). The CDR3 totals 14 residues. The CDR3 DNA reads TGTGCCTGCCATCCCGGCGGGAGCAAGGACGAGCAGTACTTC. Protein sequence: CACHPGGSKDEQYF.

CDR3 DNA: TGTGCCAGCAGCCCTCGACTAGCGGGAGGAGGGGAGACCCAGTACTTC. This codes for CASSPRLAGGGETQYF. The V and J genes are TRBV11-2 and TRBJ2-5; 13 nucleotides line up with TRBD2. CDR3 length equals 16 residues. Germline CDR1 reads SGHAT; CDR2 reads FQNNGV. J gave up 5 bases and V 5 bases, and 8 bases lay outside the gene matches. Drawing the rest from reference TRBV11-2 and TRBJ2-5, the complete variable domain is EAGVAQSPRYKIIEKRQSVAFWCNPISGHATLYWYQQILGQGPKLLIQFQNNGVVDDSQLPKDRFSAERLKGVDSTLKIQPAKLEDSAVYLCASSPRLAGGGETQYFGPGTRLLVL.

This clone came up a few times. For the CDR3, the DNA is TGTGCCAGCAGCCAAGATCTCCAGGGAACAGATACGCAGTATTTT. Translation: CASSQDLQGTDTQYF. The V gene is TRBV4-2, the J gene TRBJ2-3, with D maybe TRBD1 (5 bases). V gave up 0 bases and J gave up 3 bases, with 10 bases separating them. The germline gives CDR1 LGHNA, CDR2 YNFKEQ. The CDR3 contains 15 residues.

This chain connects TRBV29-1 to TRBJ2-5, with 9 bases aligning to TRBD2. With the DNA end fitting TRBJ2-7 better, the J assignment may be wrong. The germline V gene has CDR1 SQVTM and CDR2 ANQGSEA. The CDR3 runs to 15 residues. Here the CDR3 reads CSVVPSGIGTYEQYF. CDR3 bases: TGCAGCGTTGTACCTAGCGGGATAGGAACTTACGAGCAGTACTTC.

The chain joins TRBV7-3 to TRBJ2-1; 8 nucleotides agree with TRBD2. Per germline, CDR1 SGHTA and CDR2 FQGTGA. J lost 4 bases, V lost 2 bases, and 7 bases had no gene match. The CDR3 is 16 residues long. CDR3 coding DNA: TGTGCCAGCAGCTTAGGCGGGGGGAGAGGGTACAATGAGCAGTTCTTC. Protein: CASSLGGGRGYNEQFF.